The clone carrying this T cell receptor beta chain was seen only once. These data belong to a study of blood T cell repertoires in COVID-19. Study background: The analysed material was cDNA or gDNA that came from T cells, B-cell-depleted T cells, or PBMCs.

Deletions cut 5 bases from V and 0 bases from J, with 17 bases between. Per the germline V gene, CDR1 is LNHDA and CDR2 is SQIVND (reference sequence). This CDR3 comprises 17 residues. The repertoire was sequenced with immunoSEQ multiplex PCR; TCRdb's copy has only in-frame clones and lacks some. The sample contains 110,000 to 150,000 clones, about 84% of which appear only once. This TCR was sampled from a woman in her forties or fifties with acute or convalescent COVID-19. The rearrangement joins TRBV19 to TRBJ1-3, with D perhaps matching TRBD1 (6 bases). The source material was peripheral blood. CDR3 nucleotides: TGTGCCAGTAGTCAATTCTCCCAGGGGAGCTCTGGAAACACCATATATTTT. Translated: CASSQFSQGSSGNTIYF.